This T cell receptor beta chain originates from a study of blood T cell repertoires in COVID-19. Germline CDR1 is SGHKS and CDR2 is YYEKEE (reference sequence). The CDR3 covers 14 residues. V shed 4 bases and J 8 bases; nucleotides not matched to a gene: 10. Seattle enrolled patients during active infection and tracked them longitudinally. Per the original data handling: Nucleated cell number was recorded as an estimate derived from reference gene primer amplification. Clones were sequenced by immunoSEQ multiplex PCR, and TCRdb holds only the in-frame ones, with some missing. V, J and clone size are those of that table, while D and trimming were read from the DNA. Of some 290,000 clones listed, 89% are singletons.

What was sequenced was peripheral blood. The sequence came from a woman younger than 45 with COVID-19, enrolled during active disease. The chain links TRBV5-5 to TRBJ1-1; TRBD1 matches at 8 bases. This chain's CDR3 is CASSTRTGRFEAFF. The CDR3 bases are TGTGCCAGCAGCACCCGGACAGGGAGATTCGAAGCTTTCTTT.